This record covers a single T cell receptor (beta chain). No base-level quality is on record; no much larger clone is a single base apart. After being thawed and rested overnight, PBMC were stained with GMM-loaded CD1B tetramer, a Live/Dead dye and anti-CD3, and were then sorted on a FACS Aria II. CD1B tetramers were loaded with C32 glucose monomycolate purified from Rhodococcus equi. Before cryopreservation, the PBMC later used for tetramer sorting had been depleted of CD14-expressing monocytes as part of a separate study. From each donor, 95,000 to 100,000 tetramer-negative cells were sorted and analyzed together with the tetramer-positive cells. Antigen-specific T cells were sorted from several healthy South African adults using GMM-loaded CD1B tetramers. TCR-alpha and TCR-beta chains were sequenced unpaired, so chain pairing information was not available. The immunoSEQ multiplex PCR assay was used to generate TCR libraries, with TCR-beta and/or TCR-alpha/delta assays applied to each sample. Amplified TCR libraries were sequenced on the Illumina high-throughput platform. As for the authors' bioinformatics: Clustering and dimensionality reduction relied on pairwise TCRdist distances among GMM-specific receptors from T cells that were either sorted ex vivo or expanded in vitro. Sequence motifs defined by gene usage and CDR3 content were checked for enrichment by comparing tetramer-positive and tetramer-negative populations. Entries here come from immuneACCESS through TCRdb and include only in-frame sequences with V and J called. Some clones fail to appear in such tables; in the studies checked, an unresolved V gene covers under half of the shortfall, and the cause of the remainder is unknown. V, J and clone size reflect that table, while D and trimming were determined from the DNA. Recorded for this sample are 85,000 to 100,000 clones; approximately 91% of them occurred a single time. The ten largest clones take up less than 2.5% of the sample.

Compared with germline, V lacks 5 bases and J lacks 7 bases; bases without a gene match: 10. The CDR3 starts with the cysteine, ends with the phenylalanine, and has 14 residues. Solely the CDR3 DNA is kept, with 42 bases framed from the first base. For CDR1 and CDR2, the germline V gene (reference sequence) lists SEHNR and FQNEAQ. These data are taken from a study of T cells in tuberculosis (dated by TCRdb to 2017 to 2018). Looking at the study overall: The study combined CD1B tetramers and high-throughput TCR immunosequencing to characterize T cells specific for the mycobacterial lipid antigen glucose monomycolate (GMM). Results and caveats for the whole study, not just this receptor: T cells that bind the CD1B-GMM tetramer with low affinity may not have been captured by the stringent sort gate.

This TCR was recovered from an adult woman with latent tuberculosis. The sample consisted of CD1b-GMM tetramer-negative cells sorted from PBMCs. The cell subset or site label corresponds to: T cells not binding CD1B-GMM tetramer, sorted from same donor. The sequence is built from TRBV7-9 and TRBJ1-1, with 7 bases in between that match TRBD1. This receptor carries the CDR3 CASSPRGRLGEAFF. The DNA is TGTGCCAGCAGCCCTAGGGGGCGCTTGGGTGAAGCTTTCTTT.